This T cell receptor (beta chain) was profiled in a study of immune evolution from preneoplasia to lung adenocarcinoma. Notes on the study in general: Top clone share appeared to fall from AAH through AIS, MIA, adenocarcinoma. Clonality was highest in normal lung, lower in later-stage lesions apparently.

Points on this clone: What it binds is unknown.

Profiled with immunoSEQ multiplex PCR; TCRdb holds only in-frame clones, not every one. The table shows about 4,900 clones, with about nine tenths occurring only once. The CDR3 extends over 14 amino acids. Losses at the gene ends were 1 base for V and 7 bases for J; bases not matched to a gene: 4. Germline CDR1 SQVTM, CDR2 ANQGSEA. The sample comprised FFPE atypical adenomatous hyperplasia tissue from the lung. Subset of the sample: atypical adenomatous hyperplasia (AAH), lung preneoplasia. The source is a person between 65 and 79 years old with lung adenocarcinoma. V and J are TRBV29-1 and TRBJ2-5, with 12 positions matching TRBD2. CDR3 sequence (DNA): TGCAGCGTTGAAGGGACTAGCGGGACCCGGACCCAGTACTTC. Amino acids: CSVEGTSGTRTQYF.